This TCR beta chain was recorded in a study of blood T cell repertoires in COVID-19. Some clones are missing from TCRdb's copy, which holds only in-frame ones; the method was immunoSEQ multiplex PCR. There are 72,000 or so clones in the sample; around nine tenths occur only once, and over 1.2% lies in the top ten. Trimming cost V 4 bases and J 7 bases; bases outside gene matches: 4. The CDR3 spans 14 residues. The germline V gene has CDR1 LGHDT and CDR2 YNNKEL (reference sequence). The source is a man in his sixties with acute or convalescent COVID-19. The source material was peripheral blood. The chain uses TRBV3-1 (or the pseudogene TRBV3-2) and TRBJ1-5; 10 bases are shared with TRBD1. The chain's CDR3 is CASSLGTGDQPQHF. The CDR3 DNA is TGTGCCAGCAGCCTAGGGACAGGGGACCAGCCCCAGCATTTT.